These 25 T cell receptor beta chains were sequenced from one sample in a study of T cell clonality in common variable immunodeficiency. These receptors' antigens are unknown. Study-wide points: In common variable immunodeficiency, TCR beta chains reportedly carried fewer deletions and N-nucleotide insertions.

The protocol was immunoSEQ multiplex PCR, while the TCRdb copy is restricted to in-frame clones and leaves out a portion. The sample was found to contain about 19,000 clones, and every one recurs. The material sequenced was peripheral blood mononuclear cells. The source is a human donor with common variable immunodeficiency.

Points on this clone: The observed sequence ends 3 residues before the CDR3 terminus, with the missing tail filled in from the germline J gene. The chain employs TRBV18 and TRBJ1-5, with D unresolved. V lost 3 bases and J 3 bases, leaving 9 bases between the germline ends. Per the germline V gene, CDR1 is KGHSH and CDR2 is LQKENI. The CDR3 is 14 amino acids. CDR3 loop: CASSPTSNNQPQHF. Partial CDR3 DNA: TGTGCCAGCTCACCCACATCGAACAATCAGCCC.

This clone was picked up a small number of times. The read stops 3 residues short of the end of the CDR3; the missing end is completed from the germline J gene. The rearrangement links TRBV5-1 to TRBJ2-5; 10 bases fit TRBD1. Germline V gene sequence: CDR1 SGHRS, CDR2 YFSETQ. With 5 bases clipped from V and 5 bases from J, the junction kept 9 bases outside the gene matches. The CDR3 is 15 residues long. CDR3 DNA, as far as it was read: TGCGCCAGCAGACGGACAGGGGGACAAGAGGAGACC. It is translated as CASRRTGGQEET. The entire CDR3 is CASRRTGGQEETQYF.

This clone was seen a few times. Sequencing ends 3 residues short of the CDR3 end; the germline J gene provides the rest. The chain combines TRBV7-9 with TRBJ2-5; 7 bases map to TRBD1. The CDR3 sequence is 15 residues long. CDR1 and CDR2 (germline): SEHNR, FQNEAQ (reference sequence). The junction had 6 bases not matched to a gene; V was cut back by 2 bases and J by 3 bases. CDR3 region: CASSLNTGDKETQYF. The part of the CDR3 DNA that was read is TGTGCCAGCAGCTTAAATACAGGGGATAAAGAGACC.

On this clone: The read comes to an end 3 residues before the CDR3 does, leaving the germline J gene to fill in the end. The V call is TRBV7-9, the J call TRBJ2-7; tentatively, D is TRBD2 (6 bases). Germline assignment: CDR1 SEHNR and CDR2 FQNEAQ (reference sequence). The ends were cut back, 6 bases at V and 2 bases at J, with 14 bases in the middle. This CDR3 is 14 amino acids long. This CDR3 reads CASSTAGLTYEQYF. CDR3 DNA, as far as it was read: TGTGCCAGCAGTACCGCGGGATTAACCTACGAG.

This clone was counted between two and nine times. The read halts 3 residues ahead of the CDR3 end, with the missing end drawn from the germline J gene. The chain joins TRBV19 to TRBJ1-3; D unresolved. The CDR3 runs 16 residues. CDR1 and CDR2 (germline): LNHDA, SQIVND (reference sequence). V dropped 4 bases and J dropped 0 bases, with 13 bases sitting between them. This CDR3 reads CASSKTGYLSGNTIYF. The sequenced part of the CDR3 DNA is TGTGCCAGTAGTAAAACGGGGTACCTCTCTGGAAACACC.

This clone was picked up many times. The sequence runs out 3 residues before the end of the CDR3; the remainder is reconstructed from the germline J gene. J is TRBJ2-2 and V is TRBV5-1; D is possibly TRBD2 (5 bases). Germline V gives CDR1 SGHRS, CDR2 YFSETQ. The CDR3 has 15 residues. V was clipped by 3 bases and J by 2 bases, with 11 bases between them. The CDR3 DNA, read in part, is TGCGCCAGCAGCTCCCGGACTCTTAACACCGGGGAG. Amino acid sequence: CASSSRTLNTGE. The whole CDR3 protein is CASSSRTLNTGELFF.

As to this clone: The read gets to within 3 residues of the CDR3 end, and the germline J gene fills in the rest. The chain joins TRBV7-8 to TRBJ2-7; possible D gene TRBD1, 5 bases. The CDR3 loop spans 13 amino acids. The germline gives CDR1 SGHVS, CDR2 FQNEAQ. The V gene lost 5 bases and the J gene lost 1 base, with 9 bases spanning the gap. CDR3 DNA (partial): TGTGCCAGCAGCCAACAGGAGTCCTACGAG. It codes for CASSQQESYE. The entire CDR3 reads CASSQQESYEQYF.

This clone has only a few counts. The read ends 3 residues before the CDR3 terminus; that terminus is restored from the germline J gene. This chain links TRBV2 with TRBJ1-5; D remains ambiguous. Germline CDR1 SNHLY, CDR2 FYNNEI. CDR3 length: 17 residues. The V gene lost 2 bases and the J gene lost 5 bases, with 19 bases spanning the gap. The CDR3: CASSESVSSAAYQPQHF. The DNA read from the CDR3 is TGTGCCAGCAGTGAATCAGTTTCGTCGGCGGCGTATCAGCCC.

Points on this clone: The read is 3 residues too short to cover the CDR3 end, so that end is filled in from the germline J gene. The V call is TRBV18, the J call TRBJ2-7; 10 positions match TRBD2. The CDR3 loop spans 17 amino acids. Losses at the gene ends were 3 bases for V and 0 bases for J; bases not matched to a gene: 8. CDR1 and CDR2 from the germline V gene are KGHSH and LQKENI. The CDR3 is CASSPASGSIFSYEQYF. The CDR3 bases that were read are TGTGCCAGCTCACCCGCTAGCGGGAGTATTTTCTCCTACGAG.

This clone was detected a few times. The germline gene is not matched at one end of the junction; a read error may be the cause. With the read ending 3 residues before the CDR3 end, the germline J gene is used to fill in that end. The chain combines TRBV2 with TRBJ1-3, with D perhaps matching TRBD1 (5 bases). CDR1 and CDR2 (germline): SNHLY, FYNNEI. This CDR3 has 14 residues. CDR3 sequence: CASTPGTAGNTIYF. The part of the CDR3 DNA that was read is TGTGCCAGCACCCCCGGGACTGCTGGTAACACC.

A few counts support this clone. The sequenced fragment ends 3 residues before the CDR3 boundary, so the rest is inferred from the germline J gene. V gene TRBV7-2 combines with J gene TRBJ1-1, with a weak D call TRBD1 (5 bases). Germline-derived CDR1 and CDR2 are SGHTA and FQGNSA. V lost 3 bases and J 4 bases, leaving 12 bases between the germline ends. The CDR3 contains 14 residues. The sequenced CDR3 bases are TGTGCCAGCAGCTTGGGGGGTTGGACCACTGAA. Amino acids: CASSLGGWTTE. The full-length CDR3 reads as CASSLGGWTTEAFF.

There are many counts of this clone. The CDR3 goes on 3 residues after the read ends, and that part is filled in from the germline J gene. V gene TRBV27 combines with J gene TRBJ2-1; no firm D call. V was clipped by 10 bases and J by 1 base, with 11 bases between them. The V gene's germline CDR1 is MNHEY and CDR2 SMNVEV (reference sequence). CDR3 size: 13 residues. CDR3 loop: CAIAGGSYNEQFF. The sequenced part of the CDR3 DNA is TGTGCCATCGCAGGTGGGTCCTACAATGAG.

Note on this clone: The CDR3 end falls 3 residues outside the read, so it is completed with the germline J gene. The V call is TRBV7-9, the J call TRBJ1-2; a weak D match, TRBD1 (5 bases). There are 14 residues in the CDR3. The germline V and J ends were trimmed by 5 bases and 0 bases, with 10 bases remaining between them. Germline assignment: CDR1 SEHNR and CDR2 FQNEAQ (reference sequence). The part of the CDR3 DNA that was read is TGTGCCAGCAGCCCCGAACAGGCTAACTATGGC. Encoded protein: CASSPEQANYG. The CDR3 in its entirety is CASSPEQANYGYTF.

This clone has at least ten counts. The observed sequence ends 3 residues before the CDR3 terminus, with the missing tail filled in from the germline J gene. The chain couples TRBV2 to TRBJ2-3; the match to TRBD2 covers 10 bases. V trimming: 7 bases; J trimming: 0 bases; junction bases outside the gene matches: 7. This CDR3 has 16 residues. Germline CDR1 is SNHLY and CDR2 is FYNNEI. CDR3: CASTTLLAGSTDTQYF. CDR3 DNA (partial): TGTGCCAGCACCACACTACTAGCGGGGAGCACAGATACG.

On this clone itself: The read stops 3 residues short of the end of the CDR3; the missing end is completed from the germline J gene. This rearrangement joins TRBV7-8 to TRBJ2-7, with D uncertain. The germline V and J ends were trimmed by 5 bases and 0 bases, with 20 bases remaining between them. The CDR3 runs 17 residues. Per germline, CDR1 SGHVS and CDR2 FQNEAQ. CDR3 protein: CASSLKQGRRSSYEQYF. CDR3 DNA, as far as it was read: TGTGCCAGCAGCCTAAAACAAGGGCGTCGAAGCTCCTACGAG.

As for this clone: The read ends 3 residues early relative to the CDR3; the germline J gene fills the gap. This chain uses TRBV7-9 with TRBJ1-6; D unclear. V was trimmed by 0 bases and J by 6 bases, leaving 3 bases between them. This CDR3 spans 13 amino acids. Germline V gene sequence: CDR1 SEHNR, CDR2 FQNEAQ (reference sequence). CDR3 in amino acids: CASSLAVNSPLHF. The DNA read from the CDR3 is TGTGCCAGCAGCTTAGCCGTTAATTCACCC.

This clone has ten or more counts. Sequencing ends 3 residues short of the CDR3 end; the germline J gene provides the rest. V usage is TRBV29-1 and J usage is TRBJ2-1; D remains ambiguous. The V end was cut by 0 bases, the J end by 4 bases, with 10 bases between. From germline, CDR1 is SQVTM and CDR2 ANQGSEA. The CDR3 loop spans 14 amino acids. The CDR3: CSVEDRVGYNEQFF. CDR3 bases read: TGCAGCGTTGAAGATCGGGTCGGTTACAATGAG.

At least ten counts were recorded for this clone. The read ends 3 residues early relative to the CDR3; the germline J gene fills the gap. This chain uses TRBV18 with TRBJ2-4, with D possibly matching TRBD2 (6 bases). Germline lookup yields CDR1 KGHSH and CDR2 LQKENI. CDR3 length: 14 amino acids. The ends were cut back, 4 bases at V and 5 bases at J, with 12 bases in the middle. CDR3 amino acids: CASSRPGLQNIQYF. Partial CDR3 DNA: TGTGCCAGCTCACGGCCGGGACTCCAAAACATT.

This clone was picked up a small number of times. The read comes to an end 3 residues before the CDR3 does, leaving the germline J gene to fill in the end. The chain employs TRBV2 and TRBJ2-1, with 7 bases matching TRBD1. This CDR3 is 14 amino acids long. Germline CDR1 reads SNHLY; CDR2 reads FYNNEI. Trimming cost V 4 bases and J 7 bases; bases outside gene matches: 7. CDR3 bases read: TGTGCCAGCAGTGCCGGACAGGCTAAAAATGAG. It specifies CASSAGQAKNE. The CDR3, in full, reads CASSAGQAKNEQFF.

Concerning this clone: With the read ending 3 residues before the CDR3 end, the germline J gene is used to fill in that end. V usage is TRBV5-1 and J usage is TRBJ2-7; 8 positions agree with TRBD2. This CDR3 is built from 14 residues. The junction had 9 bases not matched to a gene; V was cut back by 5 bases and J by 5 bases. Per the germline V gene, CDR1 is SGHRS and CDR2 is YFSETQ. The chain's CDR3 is CASSDRGGTNEQYF. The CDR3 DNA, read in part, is TGCGCCAGCAGTGACCGCGGGGGGACTAACGAG.

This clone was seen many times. The sequenced part of the CDR3 DNA is TGTGCCAGCAGAAAGAATCTGGGCAGCACAGATACG. It translates to CASRKNLGSTDT. From start to end, the CDR3 is CASRKNLGSTDTQYF. The chain has TRBV7-2 and TRBJ2-3; no firm D call. The read ends 3 residues before the CDR3 terminus; that terminus is restored from the germline J gene. Germline V gene data show CDR1 as SGHTA and CDR2 as FQGNSA. This CDR3 is built from 15 residues. V lost 6 bases to trimming and J lost 0 bases, with 13 bases between them.

The CDR3 spells CASSIDLGITNEKLFF. The CDR3 DNA, read in part, is TGTGCCAGTAGTATAGATCTCGGTATTACTAATGAAAAA. V and J are TRBV19 and TRBJ1-4, with D unclear. With the read ending 3 residues before the CDR3 end, the germline J gene is used to fill in that end. The CDR3 has 16 residues. The V gene's germline CDR1 is LNHDA and CDR2 SQIVND (reference sequence). Between the trimmed V and J ends, which lost 0 bases and 2 bases, there was a span of 10 bases.

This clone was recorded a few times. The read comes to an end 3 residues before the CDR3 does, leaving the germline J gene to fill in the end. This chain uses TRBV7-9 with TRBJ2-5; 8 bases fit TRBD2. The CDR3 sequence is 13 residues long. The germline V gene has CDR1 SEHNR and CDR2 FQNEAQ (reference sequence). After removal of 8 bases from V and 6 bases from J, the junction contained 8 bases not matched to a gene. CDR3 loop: CASFRLARKTQYF. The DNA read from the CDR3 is TGTGCCAGCTTTCGACTAGCGCGGAAGACC.

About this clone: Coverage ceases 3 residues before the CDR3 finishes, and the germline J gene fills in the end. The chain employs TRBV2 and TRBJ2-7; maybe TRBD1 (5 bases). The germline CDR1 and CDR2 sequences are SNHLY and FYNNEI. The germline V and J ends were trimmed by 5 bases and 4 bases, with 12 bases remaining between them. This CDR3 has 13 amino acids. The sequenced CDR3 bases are TGTGCCAGCAGTTTCCAGGGTCTTTACGAG. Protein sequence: CASSFQGLYE. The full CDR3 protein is CASSFQGLYEQYF.

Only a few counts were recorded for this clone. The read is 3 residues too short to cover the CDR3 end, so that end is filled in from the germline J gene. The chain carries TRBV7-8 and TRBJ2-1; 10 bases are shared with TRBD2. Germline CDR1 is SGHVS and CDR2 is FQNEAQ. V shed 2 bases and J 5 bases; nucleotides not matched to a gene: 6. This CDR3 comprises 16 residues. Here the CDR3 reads CASSLTGLAEHNEQFF. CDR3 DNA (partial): TGTGCCAGCAGCTTAACCGGACTAGCGGAACACAATGAG.